This passage covers 27 T cell receptor beta chains from one sample sequenced in a study of graft-versus-host responses after intestinal transplantation. Their target antigens are unknown. The repertoire was sequenced with immunoSEQ multiplex PCR; TCRdb's copy has only in-frame clones and lacks some. There are over 100,000 clones in the sample; roughly 92% occur only once, and 0.2% to 0.25% lies in the top ten. The sequenced sample was unstimulated CD4+ T cells sorted from spleen or lymph node cells, obtained before transplant. Every receptor here comes from a human donor who was the organ donor for an intestinal transplant.

The chain uses TRBV6-1 and TRBJ1-2; weak D call: TRBD1 (6 bases). This CDR3 comprises 15 residues. Germline CDR1 MNHNS, CDR2 SASEGT. Trimming removed 4 bases at V and 4 bases at J, with 16 bases between. The CDR3 sequence is CASSGSLKQGYGYTF. The CDR3 nucleotides read TGTGCCAGCAGTGGAAGCCTCAAACAGGGCTATGGCTACACCTTC.

The rearrangement uses TRBV4-1 and TRBJ2-7; D uncertain. The CDR3 length is 18 residues. V was cut by 4 bases and J by 2 bases, with 24 bases left in between. Germline CDR1 reads MGHRA; CDR2 reads YSYEKL. CDR3 protein: CASSLHTMGLGGPYEQYF. The CDR3 nucleotides are TGCGCCAGCAGCCTGCATACGATGGGGTTGGGCGGCCCCTACGAGCAGTACTTC.

This clone was seen once. V is TRBV7-2 and J is TRBJ2-5; D ambiguous. Germline loops: CDR1 SGHTA, CDR2 FQGNSA. The germline V and J ends were trimmed by 2 bases and 2 bases, with 6 bases remaining between them. The CDR3 is made up of 13 amino acids. The CDR3 nucleotides read TGTGCCAGCAGCTTAAAAAGGCAAGAGACCCAGTACTTC. This encodes CASSLKRQETQYF.

The genes are TRBV6-1 and TRBJ1-5; perhaps TRBD1 as D (5 bases). CDR1 is MNHNS and CDR2 is SASEGT in the germline V gene. The CDR3 is made up of 18 amino acids. Trimming took 4 bases from V and 0 from J, leaving 19 bases between them. Written as DNA, the CDR3 is TGTGCCAGCAGTGGGCGGGACGGAGCCGCCTATAGCAATCAGCCCCAGCATTTT. The encoded protein is CASSGRDGAAYSNQPQHF.

The rearrangement links TRBV6-6 to TRBJ1-3; D is ambiguous. This CDR3 spans 13 amino acids. Germline V gene sequence: CDR1 MNHNY, CDR2 SVGAGI (reference sequence). The V gene lost 8 bases and the J gene lost 0 bases, with 8 bases spanning the gap. CDR3 nucleotide sequence: TGTGCCAGCCTCGGGTCCTCTGGAAACACCATATATTTT. Protein sequence: CASLGSSGNTIYF.

The V call is TRBV27, the J call TRBJ2-3; D is possibly TRBD2 (5 bases). This CDR3 contains 15 residues. Germline V gives CDR1 MNHEY, CDR2 SMNVEV (reference sequence). V shed 3 bases and J shed 2 bases, with 12 bases lying between them. CDR3 residues: CASSFQRLSTDTQYF. The CDR3 nucleotides are TGTGCCAGCAGTTTCCAGCGGTTATCCACAGATACGCAGTATTTT.

J is TRBJ2-1 and V is TRBV7-9; TRBD2 aligns across 9 bases. This CDR3 spans 15 amino acids. The germline V gene encodes CDR1 SEHNR and CDR2 FQNEAQ (reference sequence). The J segment lost 8 bases and the V segment lost 3 bases, leaving 8 bases of the junction unmatched. The CDR3 DNA is TGTGCCAGCAGCTTTACTAGCGGGCCCAGAGATGAGCAGTTCTTC. It yields the protein CASSFTSGPRDEQFF.

In this sample, this clone turned up a few times. The chain couples TRBV9 to TRBJ2-1, with TRBD2 as a possible D gene (6 bases). CDR1 SGDLS and CDR2 YYNGEE come from the germline V gene. This CDR3 region has 15 residues. V lost 0 bases, J lost 4 bases, and 11 bases lay in between. The CDR3 here is CASSVGAGPYNEQFF. The CDR3 bases are TGTGCCAGCAGCGTAGGAGCGGGCCCATACAATGAGCAGTTCTTC.

The V call is TRBV6-1, the J call TRBJ2-2, with 8 bases identical to TRBD1. CDR3 length: 13 residues. Germline CDR1 is MNHNS and CDR2 is SASEGT. Losses at the gene ends were 6 bases for V and 3 bases for J; bases not matched to a gene: 0. This chain's CDR3 is CASRDRDTGELFF. Here the CDR3 DNA reads TGTGCCAGCAGGGACAGGGACACCGGGGAGCTGTTTTTT.

This chain links TRBV15 with TRBJ2-2, with 9 bases fitting TRBD2. Unmatched junction bases numbered 3, after V lost 6 bases and J lost 4 bases. Germline CDR1 is LNHNV and CDR2 is YYDKDF (reference sequence). The CDR3 spans 14 residues. Here the CDR3 reads CATRREGLTGELFF. The CDR3 DNA sequence: TGTGCCACCAGGCGGGAGGGCCTCACCGGGGAGCTGTTTTTT.

The chain has TRBV30 and TRBJ1-2; D may be TRBD1 (5 bases). With 5 bases removed from V and 4 bases from J, the gap between germline ends came to 11 bases. This CDR3 contains 12 residues. The germline V gene encodes CDR1 GTSNPN and CDR2 SVGIG (reference sequence). CDR3 protein: CAWGGTGYGYTF. DNA for the CDR3: TGTGCCTGGGGAGGCACAGGCTATGGCTACACCTTC. Together with reference TRBV30 and TRBJ1-2, the CDR3 gives the full variable domain: SQTIHQWPATLVQPVGSPLSLECTVEGTSNPNLYWYRQAAGRGLQLLFYSVGIGQISSEVPQNLSASRPQDRQFILSSKKLLLSDSGFYLCAWGGTGYGYTFGSGTRLTVV.

This clone has more than one count but fewer than ten. This chain connects TRBV6-6 to TRBJ1-2, with 7 bases identical to TRBD1. Germline V gene lookup returns CDR1 MNHNY and CDR2 SVGAGI (reference sequence). This CDR3 has 12 residues. Trimming cost V 6 bases and J 8 bases; bases outside gene matches: 6. The CDR3 protein is CASSSTTGGYTF. Here the CDR3 DNA reads TGTGCCAGCAGCTCCACGACAGGGGGCTACACCTTC.

The V gene is TRBV18, the J gene TRBJ2-2; the match to TRBD2 covers 8 bases. V trimming: 6 bases; J trimming: 7 bases; junction bases outside the gene matches: 10. Germline values: CDR1 KGHSH, CDR2 LQKENI. CDR3 length: 15 residues. The chain's CDR3 is CASSQSGSGSGELFF. The CDR3 DNA follows: TGTGCCAGCTCGCAAAGCGGGAGTGGTAGCGGGGAGCTGTTTTTT.

This chain uses TRBV2 with TRBJ2-7; D gene ambiguous. CDR3 size: 13 residues. V lost 4 bases, J lost 2 bases, and 9 bases lay in between. The germline V gene has CDR1 SNHLY and CDR2 FYNNEI. Written as DNA, the CDR3 is TGTGCCAGCAGTGGGCAGGTAGCCTACGAGCAGTACTTC. This gives the protein CASSGQVAYEQYF. The full variable domain, in which reference TRBV2 and TRBJ2-7 provide the parts outside the CDR3, is EPEVTQTPSHQVTQMGQEVILRCVPISNHLYFYWYRQILGQKVEFLVSFYNNEISEKSEIFDDQFSVERPDGSNFTLKIRSTKLEDSAMYFCASSGQVAYEQYFGPGTRLTVT.

The chain combines TRBV19 with TRBJ2-7; D is perhaps TRBD2 (6 bases). The germline V gene encodes CDR1 LNHDA and CDR2 SQIVND (reference sequence). This CDR3 spans 14 amino acids. V shed 3 bases and J shed 2 bases, with 11 bases lying between them. The CDR3 DNA reads TGTGCCAGTAGTATTCTGGCGGGGACCTACGAGCAGTACTTC. It encodes CASSILAGTYEQYF.

In DNA form, the CDR3 reads TGCGCCAGCAGCCTGAGTCCGGGACAGGCGACTCTAATTTACGAGCAGTACTTC. Protein sequence: CASSLSPGQATLIYEQYF. V and J are TRBV23-1 and TRBJ2-7, with TRBD1 matching 8 bases. TRBV23-1 counts as an open reading frame of uncertain function. The ends lost 6 bases at V and 4 bases at J; junction bases unmatched: 20. The CDR3 totals 18 residues.

About this clone itself: The same CDR3 can be traced to other DNA sequences in this sample. The chain combines TRBV6-1 with TRBJ2-1, with 7 bases lining up with TRBD2. The germline V gene has CDR1 MNHNS and CDR2 SASEGT. This CDR3 is 15 amino acids long. With V trimmed by 0 bases and J by 6 bases, 5 bases remained unmatched. CDR3 sequence (DNA): TGTGCCAGCAGTGAAGCGGTGGCTAGCGGCAATGAGCAGTTCTTC. This codes for CASSEAVASGNEQFF.

The CDR3 DNA is TGTGCCAGCAGCTTAGCGGGACAGGGCCAAGGAAACACCATATATTTT. It specifies CASSLAGQGQGNTIYF. This chain links TRBV7-6 with TRBJ1-3; TRBD1 matches 9 bases. V lost 0 bases, J lost 4 bases, and 4 bases stayed unmatched. The CDR3 sequence is 16 residues long. The V gene's germline CDR1 is SGHVS and CDR2 FNYEAQ.

The J gene is TRBJ2-7, the V gene TRBV28; either TRBD1 or TRBD2 may fit D (5 bases each). CDR1 and CDR2 (germline): MDHEN, SYDVKM. Trimming removed 2 bases at V and 5 bases at J, with 13 bases between. CDR3 size: 14 residues. CDR3 DNA: TGTGCCAGCAGTTTAGTACTAGAAGGGGACGAGCAGTACTTC. It codes for CASSLVLEGDEQYF. Filled out from reference TRBV28 and TRBJ2-7, the complete variable domain reads DVKVTQSSRYLVKRTGEKVFLECVQDMDHENMFWYRQDPGLGLRLIYFSYDVKMKEKGDIPEGYSVSREKKERFSLILESASTNQTSMYLCASSLVLEGDEQYFGPGTRLTVT.

This clone appeared once. At the DNA level, this CDR3 is encoded by other sequences in the same sample as well. The V call is TRBV19, the J call TRBJ2-5; perhaps TRBD1 as D (5 bases). The V and J ends lost 2 bases and 4 bases respectively, with 5 bases between them. This CDR3 spans 12 amino acids. From germline, CDR1 is LNHDA and CDR2 SQIVND (reference sequence). The chain's CDR3 is CASSIQGETQYF. CDR3 sequence (DNA): TGTGCCAGTAGTATACAGGGAGAGACCCAGTACTTC.

The CDR3 nucleotides read TGTGCCAGCAGCGTGGGACAGGGGGCTGGCTATGGCTACACCTTC. This encodes CASSVGQGAGYGYTF. This chain links TRBV9 with TRBJ1-2; TRBD1 aligns across 12 bases. J was trimmed by 4 bases and V by 2 bases; bases with no gene match: 3. The CDR3 runs to 15 residues. Per the germline V gene, CDR1 is SGDLS and CDR2 is YYNGEE.

The chain carries TRBV9 and TRBJ2-6; tentatively, D is TRBD2 (5 bases). Germline V gene lookup returns CDR1 SGDLS and CDR2 YYNGEE. The CDR3 runs to 15 residues. V shed 4 bases and J shed 4 bases, with 12 bases lying between them. The CDR3 sequence is CASSPRRPGANVLTF. The CDR3 nucleotides read TGTGCCAGCAGCCCTCGGAGGCCGGGGGCCAACGTCCTGACTTTC.

The chain uses TRBV4-3 and TRBJ2-4, with 10 positions matching TRBD2. This CDR3 is built from 22 residues. Germline CDR1 is LGHNA and CDR2 is YSLEER. V lost 0 bases to trimming and J lost 1 base; unmatched junction nucleotides: 18. CDR3 loop: CASSQDIPTLAGVKGAKNIQYF. As DNA, the CDR3 is TGCGCCAGCAGCCAAGATATCCCAACCCTAGCGGGAGTTAAGGGGGCCAAAAACATTCAGTACTTC.

The chain uses TRBV19 and TRBJ2-1; D ambiguous. The V and J ends lost 7 bases and 2 bases respectively, with 9 bases between them. This CDR3 has 13 amino acids. The germline V gene encodes CDR1 LNHDA and CDR2 SQIVND (reference sequence). CDR3 bases: TGTGCCAGTAAAAGCGCTGCCTACAATGAGCAGTTCTTC. Its translation is CASKSAAYNEQFF.

The chain has TRBV29-1 and TRBJ1-1; maybe TRBD1 (6 bases). The length of the CDR3 is 14 residues. V lost 4 bases and J lost 1, with 13 bases in between. Germline CDR1 reads SQVTM; CDR2 reads ANQGSEA. The CDR3 DNA sequence: TGCAGCGTTGCGGGGGGCAGCTCGAACACTGAAGCTTTCTTT. Translation: CSVAGGSSNTEAFF.

This clone was seen a few times. The chain combines TRBV6-5 with TRBJ2-1; 15 bases match TRBD2. CDR3 length: 15 residues. Per the germline V gene, CDR1 is MNHEY and CDR2 is SVGAGI. V gave up 6 bases and J gave up 7 bases; unmatched junction bases: 4. The CDR3 loop is CASSRGTSGRNEQFF. The CDR3, as DNA: TGTGCCAGCAGCCGAGGGACTAGCGGGAGGAATGAGCAGTTCTTC.

The CDR3, as DNA: TGTGCCAGCAGTGAAGGTGTCTCCCCCTACAATGAGCAGTTCTTC. Translation: CASSEGVSPYNEQFF. The genes are TRBV6-1 and TRBJ2-1, with D hard to call. Germline V CDR1 and CDR2: MNHNS, SASEGT. CDR3 size: 15 residues. Deletions cut 1 base from V and 2 bases from J, with 9 bases between.